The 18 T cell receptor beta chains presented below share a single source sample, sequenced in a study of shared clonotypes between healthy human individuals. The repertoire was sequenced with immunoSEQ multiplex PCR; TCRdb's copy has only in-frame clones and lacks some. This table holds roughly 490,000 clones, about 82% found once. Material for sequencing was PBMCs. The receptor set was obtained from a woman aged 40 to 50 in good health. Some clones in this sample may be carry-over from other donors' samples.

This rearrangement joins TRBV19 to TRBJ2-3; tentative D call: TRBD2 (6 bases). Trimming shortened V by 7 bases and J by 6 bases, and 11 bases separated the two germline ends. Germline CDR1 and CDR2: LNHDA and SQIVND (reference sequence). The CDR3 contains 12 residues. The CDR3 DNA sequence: TGTGCCAGTACCGGGGGTGTGGATACGCAGTATTTT. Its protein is CASTGGVDTQYF.

The CDR3 DNA sequence: TGTGCCAGCAGCAATGGGGACACGTATGGCTACACCTTC. It yields the protein CASSNGDTYGYTF. J is TRBJ1-2 and V is TRBV21-1; the tabulated D call, TRBD1, remains unverified against the DNA. TRBV21-1 corresponds to a pseudogene. The CDR3 covers 13 residues.

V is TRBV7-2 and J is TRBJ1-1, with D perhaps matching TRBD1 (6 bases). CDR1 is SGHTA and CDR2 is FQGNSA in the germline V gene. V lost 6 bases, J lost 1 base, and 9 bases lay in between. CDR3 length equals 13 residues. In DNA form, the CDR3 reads TGTGCCAGCAGATTGGACAGGAACACTGAAGCTTTCTTT. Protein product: CASRLDRNTEAFF.

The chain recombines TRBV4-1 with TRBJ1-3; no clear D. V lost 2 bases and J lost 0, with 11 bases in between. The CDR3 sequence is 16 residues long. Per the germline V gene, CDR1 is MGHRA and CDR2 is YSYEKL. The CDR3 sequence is CASSQRRGDSGNTIYF. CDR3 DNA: TGCGCCAGCAGCCAAAGGAGAGGAGACTCTGGAAACACCATATATTTT.

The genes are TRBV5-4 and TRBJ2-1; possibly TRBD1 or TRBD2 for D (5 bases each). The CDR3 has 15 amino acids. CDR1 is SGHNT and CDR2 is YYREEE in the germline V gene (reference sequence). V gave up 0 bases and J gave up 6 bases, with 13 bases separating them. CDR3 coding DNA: TGTGCCAGCAGCTTGGGGAAGGGGACCGGCAATGAGCAGTTCTTC. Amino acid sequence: CASSLGKGTGNEQFF.

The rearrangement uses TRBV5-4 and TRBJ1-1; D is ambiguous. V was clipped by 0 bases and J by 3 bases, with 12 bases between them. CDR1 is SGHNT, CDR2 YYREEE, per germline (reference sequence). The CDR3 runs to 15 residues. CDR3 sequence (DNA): TGTGCCAGCAGCTTGGCGACTATGATGTACACTGAAGCTTTCTTT. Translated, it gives CASSLATMMYTEAFF.

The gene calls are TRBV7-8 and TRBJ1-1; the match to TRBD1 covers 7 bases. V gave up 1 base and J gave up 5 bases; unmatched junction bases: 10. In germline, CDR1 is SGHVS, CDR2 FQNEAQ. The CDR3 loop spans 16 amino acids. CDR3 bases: TGTGCCAGCAGCTTAGGTGCGGGCAGGGGGGAAACTGAAGCTTTCTTT. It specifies CASSLGAGRGETEAFF.

The CDR3 is CASSAMGGTYNEQFF. CDR3 DNA sequence: TGTGCCAGCAGCGCTATGGGCGGAACCTACAATGAGCAGTTCTTC. The V call is TRBV7-2, the J call TRBJ2-1, with D unclear. V was shortened by 5 bases and J by 2 bases, with 13 bases between the two germline ends. This CDR3 is 15 amino acids long. Germline V gene lookup returns CDR1 SGHTA and CDR2 FQGNSA.

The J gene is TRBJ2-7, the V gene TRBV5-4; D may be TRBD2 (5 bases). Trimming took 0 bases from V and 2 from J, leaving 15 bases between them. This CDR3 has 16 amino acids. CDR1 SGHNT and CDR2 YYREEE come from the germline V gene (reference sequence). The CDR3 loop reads CASSLEAGGNTYEQYF. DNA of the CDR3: TGTGCCAGCAGCTTGGAGGCCGGAGGAAATACCTACGAGCAGTACTTC.

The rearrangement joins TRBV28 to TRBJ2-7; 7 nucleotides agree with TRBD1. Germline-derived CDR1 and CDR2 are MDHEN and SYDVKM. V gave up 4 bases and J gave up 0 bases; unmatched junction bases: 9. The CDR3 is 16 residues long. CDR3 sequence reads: CASSYQGETPSYEQYF. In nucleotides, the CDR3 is TGTGCCAGCAGTTACCAGGGGGAGACCCCCTCCTACGAGCAGTACTTC.

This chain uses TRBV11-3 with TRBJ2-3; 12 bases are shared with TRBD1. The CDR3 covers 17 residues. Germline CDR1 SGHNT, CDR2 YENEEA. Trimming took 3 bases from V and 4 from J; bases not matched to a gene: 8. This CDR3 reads CASSLGQGALSADTQYF. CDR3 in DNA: TGTGCCAGCAGCTTGGGACAGGGGGCGTTGTCTGCAGATACGCAGTATTTT.

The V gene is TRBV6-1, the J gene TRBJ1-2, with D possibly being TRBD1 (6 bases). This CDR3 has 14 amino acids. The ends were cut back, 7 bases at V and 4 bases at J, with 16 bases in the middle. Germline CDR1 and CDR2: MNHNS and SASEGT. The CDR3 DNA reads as TGTGCCAGCACCCTCCGGGGGGACATCTATGGCTACACCTTC. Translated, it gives CASTLRGDIYGYTF.

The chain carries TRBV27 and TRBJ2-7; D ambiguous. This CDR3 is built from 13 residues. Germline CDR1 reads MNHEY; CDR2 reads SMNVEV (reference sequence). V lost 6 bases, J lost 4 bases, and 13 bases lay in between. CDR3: CASSRGRLYEQYF. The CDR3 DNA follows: TGTGCCAGCAGCCGAGGACGCCTTTACGAGCAGTACTTC.

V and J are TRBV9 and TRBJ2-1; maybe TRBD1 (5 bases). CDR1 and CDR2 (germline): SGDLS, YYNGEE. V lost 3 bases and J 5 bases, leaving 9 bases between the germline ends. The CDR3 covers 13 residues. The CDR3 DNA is TGTGCCAGCAGCGACAGGCCGGACAATGAGCAGTTCTTC. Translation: CASSDRPDNEQFF.

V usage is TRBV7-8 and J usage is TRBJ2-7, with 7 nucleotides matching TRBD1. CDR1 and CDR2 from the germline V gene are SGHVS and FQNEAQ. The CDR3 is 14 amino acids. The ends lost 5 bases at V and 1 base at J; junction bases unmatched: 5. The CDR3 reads CASSRRQGSYEQYF. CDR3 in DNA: TGTGCCAGCAGCCGCCGACAGGGATCCTACGAGCAGTACTTC.

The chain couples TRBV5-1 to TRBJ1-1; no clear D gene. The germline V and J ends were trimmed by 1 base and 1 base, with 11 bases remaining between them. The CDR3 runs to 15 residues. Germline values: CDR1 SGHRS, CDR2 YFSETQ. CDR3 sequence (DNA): TGCGCCAGCAGCTTGTCCAACAGCGGGAACACTGAAGCTTTCTTT. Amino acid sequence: CASSLSNSGNTEAFF.

The CDR3 reads CAWTGPGNTIYF. CDR3 in DNA: TGTGCCTGGACCGGACCTGGAAACACCATATATTTT. The chain couples TRBV30 to TRBJ1-3; D not certain. The CDR3 extends over 12 amino acids. V was clipped by 4 bases and J by 2 bases, with 6 bases between them. CDR1 is GTSNPN and CDR2 is SVGIG in the germline V gene (reference sequence).

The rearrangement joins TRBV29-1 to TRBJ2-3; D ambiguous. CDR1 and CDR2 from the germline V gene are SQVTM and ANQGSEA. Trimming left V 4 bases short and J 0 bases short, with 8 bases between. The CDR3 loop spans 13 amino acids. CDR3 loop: CSVAGQSTDTQYF. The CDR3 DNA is TGCAGCGTTGCTGGCCAGAGCACAGATACGCAGTATTTT.